The rows below give T cell receptor beta chains drawn from one sample of a study of monozygotic twins with inflammatory bowel disease. TCRdb re-called the 5' RACE reads and catalogs CDR3 proteins one per entry, DNA excluded. Here the sample table reports over 350,000 distinct CDR3 sequences. Sample: blood. These TCRs come from a human donor with ulcerative colitis or Crohn's disease, or a healthy co-twin of an affected twin (not recorded which). CDR3s include the opening cysteine and the closing phenylalanine or tryptophan.

CASSFTAGGNSPLHF,TRBJ1-6,TRBV12-3/TRBV12-4
CASSLGRVTHEQYF,TRBJ2-7,TRBV7-8
CASSSLGSGTGELFF,TRBJ2-2,TRBV27
CASSLGATGGLDTQYF,TRBJ2-3,TRBV7-2
CASSVEAGINTGELFF,TRBJ2-2,TRBV9
CASSLFTNQETQYF,TRBJ2-5,TRBV7-9
CASSAGGEQYF,TRBJ2-7,TRBV6-5
CASRRESSGNTIYF,TRBJ1-3,TRBV12-3/TRBV12-4
CASSLSGTSGQETQYF,TRBJ2-5,TRBV7-9
CASSPRQFGTDTQYF,TRBJ2-3,TRBV18
CASSLSVPSYEQYF,TRBJ2-7,TRBV12-3/TRBV12-4
CASSHWGVPAWF,TRBJ2-6,TRBV11-2
CASRAVQGANQPQHF,TRBJ1-5,TRBV4-1
CASSQDAGGYSGATDTQYF,TRBJ2-3,TRBV3-1
CASSTTSGGAEYF,TRBJ2-4,TRBV19
CASSLVSAGTGELFF,TRBJ2-2,TRBV7-3
CATGRTGGTGELFF,TRBJ2-2,TRBV19
CASSDRGTYGYTF,TRBJ1-2,TRBV5-1
CASSLGTGITYGYTF,TRBJ1-2,TRBV5-1
CASSLEGRGPNQPQHF,TRBJ1-5,TRBV12-3/TRBV12-4
CASSLGQGYRQPQHF,TRBJ1-5,TRBV5-6
CSARRESYNSPLHF,TRBJ1-6,TRBV20-1
CASSRYSGVTEAFF,TRBJ1-1,TRBV7-9
CASSPRARQLTGELFF,TRBJ2-2,TRBV7-8
CASSYLRGQGYTEAFF,TRBJ1-1,TRBV6-5
CASTPPGGGQPQHF,TRBJ1-5,TRBV5-5